The rows below give T cell receptor beta chains drawn from one sample of a study of cytomegalovirus exposure and HLA in healthy donors. Data came from immunoSEQ multiplex PCR; TCRdb stores just in-frame clones and leaves some out. The sample contains about 130,000 clones, about 10% of which appear only once. The sequenced sample consisted of PBMCs. The receptors were gathered from a woman between 18 and 29 years old in good health and CMV-seropositive. Each CDR3 is given with its conserved first and last residue. A D gene is named only where the DNA matches it firmly. Part of the rows lack a size; the others show once, few, many or a class for expanded clones.

TRBJ1-2	NA	TRBV30	few	TGTGCCTGGAGTGTACAATGGGAGGGCCTTAATGGCTACACCTTC	CAWSVQWEGLNGYTF
TRBJ2-7	TRBD2	TRBV30	NA	TGTGCCTGGAGTCTGATTCTGACTAGCGGGCACGCCTACGAGCAGTACTTC	CAWSLILTSGHAYEQYF
TRBJ2-7	NA	TRBV30	NA	TGTGCCTGCGCCCCCGTAATACGGAGCTACGAGCAGTACTTC	CACAPVIRSYEQYF
TRBJ1-1	NA	TRBV7-8	few	TGTGCCTCTTCAACAGGGATGAACACTGAAGCTTTCTTT	CASSTGMNTEAFF
TRBJ2-7	NA	TRBV2	NA	TGTGCCAGCAGTACAGGTTTAGGCGGGCAGTACTTC	CASSTGLGGQYF
TRBJ1-6	NA	TRBV5-1	NA	TGCGCCAGCAGCTCGACCGACAGGTCACCCCTCCACTTT	CASSSTDRSPLHF
TRBJ2-1	NA	TRBV7-8	NA	TGTGCCAGCAGCTTTGGTCAGGCCTACTACAATGAGCAGTTCTTC	CASSFGQAYYNEQFF
TRBJ1-4	NA	TRBV27	NA	TGTGCCAGCAGTTTTGGGGGGGGTTCTGAAAAACTGTTTTTT	CASSFGGGSEKLFF
TRBJ1-2	TRBD1	TRBV6-5	few	TGTGCCAGCACGCGGACAGGGCGTGGCTACACCTTC	CASTRTGRGYTF
TRBJ1-2	TRBD1	TRBV2	few	TGTGCCAGCAGGCGGGACAGGGATGTCTATGGCTACACCTTC	CASRRDRDVYGYTF
TRBJ2-2	NA	TRBV6-4	few	TGTGCCAGCCTCAGGTTCGTCCCATTTGTGGGGGAGCTGTTTTTT	CASLRFVPFVGELFF
TRBJ2-2	NA	TRBV9	few	TGTGCCAGCCAAAGAGGAGTCGACACCGGGGAGCTGTTTTTT	CASQRGVDTGELFF
TRBJ2-7	TRBD1	TRBV11-3	few	TGTGCCAGCAGCCCCGGGGTGGGGGACAGGAACTCCTACGAGCAGTACTTC	CASSPGVGDRNSYEQYF
TRBJ1-4	TRBD1	TRBV19	NA	TGTGCCAGTAGTCGCTCCGGGACAGGCGAAAAACTGTTTTTT	CASSRSGTGEKLFF
TRBJ2-2	TRBD1	TRBV29-1	few	TGCAGCGCGAGGCAGGGGGTCGCCGGGGAGCTGTTTTTT	CSARQGVAGELFF
TRBJ2-2	NA	TRBV6-6	few	TGTGCCAGCAGGGAATCCAGGATTCCCGGGGAGCTGTTTTTT	CASRESRIPGELFF
TRBJ2-5	NA	TRBV27	few	TGTGCCAGCAGTTCGGAGGGCGGGCAAGAGACCCAGTACTTC	CASSSEGGQETQYF
TRBJ1-1	NA	TRBV5-4	NA	TGTGCCAGCAGCCCCGGAGTGAATTCGTACACTGAAGCTTTCTTT	CASSPGVNSYTEAFF
TRBJ1-1	NA	TRBV30	few	TGTGCCTGGAGTTCACAGGGGAACACTGAAGCTTTCTTT	CAWSSQGNTEAFF
TRBJ1-1	TRBD1	TRBV14	NA	TGTGCCAGCAGCCAAGTGGGACAGGGGATTAAGAACACTGAAGCTTTCTTT	CASSQVGQGIKNTEAFF
TRBJ1-4	NA	TRBV29-1	NA	TGCAGCGTTGAAGTAATCCCGGGGGGGCACGAAAAACTGTTTTTT	CSVEVIPGGHEKLFF
TRBJ1-1	NA	TRBV29-1	few	TGCAGCGCTCAGATGAACACTGAAGCTTTCTTT	CSAQMNTEAFF
TRBJ2-1	TRBD2	TRBV18	few	TGTGCCAGCTCACCACCTGGGACTAGCTTCTACAATGAGCAGTTCTTC	CASSPPGTSFYNEQFF
TRBJ1-2	TRBD1	TRBV11-2	few	TGTGCCAGCAGCCCACAGACAGGGGCCGGCTATGGCTACACCTTC	CASSPQTGAGYGYTF
TRBJ2-6	NA	TRBV27	NA	TGTGCCAGCAGTTTAAACTGGGCCAACGTCCTGACTTTC	CASSLNWANVLTF
TRBJ1-2	TRBD1	TRBV28	NA	TGTGCCAGCAGCCCAGCCGACAGGGCTTATGGCTACACCTTC	CASSPADRAYGYTF
TRBJ2-7	TRBD1	TRBV10-3	NA	TGTGCCATCAGTGCAATATCCGGGACAGGGACATACGAGCAGTACTTC	CAISAISGTGTYEQYF
TRBJ2-7	TRBD1	TRBV28	NA	TGTGCCAGCAGTTCCTCCGGGACAGAACACTACGAGCAGTACTTC	CASSSSGTEHYEQYF
TRBJ1-1	TRBD1	TRBV5-6	few	TGTGCCAGCAGCCGCGACAGGGAAGGTAGGGCTTTCTTT	CASSRDREGRAFF
TRBJ1-4	NA	TRBV6-1	few	TGTGCCAGCAGTAGGGGTTCTAATGAAAAACTGTTTTTT	CASSRGSNEKLFF
TRBJ2-2	NA	TRBV27	NA	TGTGCCAGCAGTCCGTTAGCGGACGAGAACACCGGGGAGCTGTTTTTT	CASSPLADENTGELFF
TRBJ2-1	NA	TRBV5-6	NA	TGTGCCAGCAGCTTGGCCAAAGGAGGGCATAGGAATGAGCAGTTCTTC	CASSLAKGGHRNEQFF
TRBJ2-1	NA	TRBV25-1	few	TGTGCCAGCAGTGGGGGGGAGAACCAACACAATGAGCAGTTCTTC	CASSGGENQHNEQFF
TRBJ1-5	TRBD1	TRBV27	NA	TGTGCCAGCAGGCCCCCGGGACAGCCGAATCAGCCCCAGCATTTT	CASRPPGQPNQPQHF
TRBJ2-3	NA	TRBV4-1	NA	TGCGCCAGCAGCTGCTTAGCGGAGTTGAGACCTAGCACAGATACGCAGTATTTT	CASSCLAELRPSTDTQYF
TRBJ2-1	TRBD2	TRBV7-2	few	TGTGCCAGCAGCTTTTACAGTAGCGGGAGGGCGAATGAGCAGTTCTTC	CASSFYSSGRANEQFF
TRBJ1-1	NA	TRBV6-1	NA	TGTGCCAGCAAACACCACTCACTAATTGAAGCTTTCTTT	CASKHHSLIEAFF
TRBJ2-7	NA	TRBV19	few	TGTGCCAGTAGTATTGTGGGACAAGGACGCGAGCAGTACTTC	CASSIVGQGREQYF
TRBJ1-2	TRBD1	TRBV19	few	TGTGCCAGTAGTATAGGGACAGGGGCCTATGGCTACACCTTC	CASSIGTGAYGYTF
TRBJ2-5	NA	TRBV29-1	NA	TGCAGCGTCACCGGGACTGGGTCGGGGACCCAGTACTTC	CSVTGTGSGTQYF
TRBJ2-2	NA	TRBV10-3	few	TGTGCCATCAGTGAACAGGATAGTATCGGGGAGCTGTTTTTT	CAISEQDSIGELFF
TRBJ2-7	TRBD1	TRBV6-6	few	TGTGCCAGCAGTTACCCGGGACAGGCCTCCTACGAGCAGTACTTC	CASSYPGQASYEQYF
TRBJ2-1	NA	TRBV19	NA	TGTGCCAGTAGTATGGCTAGGTCCTCCTACAATGAGCAGTTCTTC	CASSMARSSYNEQFF